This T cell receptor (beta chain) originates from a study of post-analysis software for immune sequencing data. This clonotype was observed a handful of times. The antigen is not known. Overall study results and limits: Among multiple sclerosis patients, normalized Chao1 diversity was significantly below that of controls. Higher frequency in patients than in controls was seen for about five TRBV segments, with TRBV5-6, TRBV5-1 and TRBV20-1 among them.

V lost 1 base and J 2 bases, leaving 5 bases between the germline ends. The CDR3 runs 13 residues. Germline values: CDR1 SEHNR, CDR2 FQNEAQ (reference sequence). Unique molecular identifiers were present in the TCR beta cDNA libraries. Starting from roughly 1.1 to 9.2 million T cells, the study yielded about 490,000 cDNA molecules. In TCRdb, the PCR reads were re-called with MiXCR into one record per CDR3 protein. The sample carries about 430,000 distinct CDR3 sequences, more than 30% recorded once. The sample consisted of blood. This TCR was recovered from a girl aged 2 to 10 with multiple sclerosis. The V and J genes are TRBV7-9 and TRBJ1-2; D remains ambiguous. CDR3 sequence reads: CASSLEQNYGYTF. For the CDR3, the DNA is TGTGCCAGCAGCTTAGAACAGAACTATGGCTACACCTTC.